This is a list of T cell receptor beta chains from one sample in a study of shared clonotypes between healthy human individuals. This table comes from immunoSEQ multiplex PCR, and its TCRdb copy is limited to in-frame clones, with some not included. The sample carries 450,000 to 600,000 clones, about four fifths recorded once. The sequenced material came from PBMCs. Source of these receptors: a woman in her 40s in good health. Some clones in this sample may be carry-over from other donors' samples. The CDR3 runs from the conserved cysteine through the conserved F or W. D genes are given only for firm matches. Size values are once, few and many counts, or a class for expanded clones, and some rows have none.

TRBV27	-	TRBJ2-2	TRBD2	CASSLAPSGSTGELFF	TGTGCCAGCAGTTTAGCGCCTAGCGGGAGTACCGGGGAGCTGTTTTTT
TRBV18	-	TRBJ2-3	-	CASSPQGSDTQYF	TGTGCCAGCTCACCACAGGGTTCAGATACGCAGTATTTT
TRBV29-1	-	TRBJ2-2	TRBD2	CSGRASGYTGELFF	TGCAGCGGGAGGGCTAGCGGATACACCGGGGAGCTGTTTTTT
TRBV7-6	-	TRBJ2-3	-	CASSLATRETDTQYF	TGTGCCAGCAGCTTAGCGACTAGGGAGACAGATACGCAGTATTTT
TRBV25-1	-	TRBJ1-5	-	CASRQGDQPQHF	TGTGCCAGCAGACAGGGAGATCAGCCCCAGCATTTT
TRBV6-1	many	TRBJ1-6	-	CASSINRVVGSPLHF	TGTGCCAGCAGTATAAACAGGGTTGTAGGCTCACCCCTCCACTTT
TRBV19	few	TRBJ1-5	-	CASSINTNQPQHF	TGTGCCAGTAGTATAAATACGAATCAGCCCCAGCATTTT
TRBV5-1	-	TRBJ2-7	TRBD2	CASSLAPSGRAYEQYF	TGCGCCAGCAGCTTGGCCCCCAGCGGGAGGGCCTACGAGCAGTACTTC
TRBV7-6	-	TRBJ2-7	-	CASSLGGPYEQYF	TGTGCCAGCAGCTTGGGGGGTCCCTACGAGCAGTACTTC
TRBV4-2	-	TRBJ2-1	-	CASSQEQPLYNEQFF	TGTGCCAGCAGCCAAGAGCAACCACTCTACAATGAGCAGTTCTTC
TRBV27	-	TRBJ2-2	TRBD2	CASSMNLAGDPTGELFF	TGTGCCAGCAGTATGAATCTAGCGGGAGACCCCACCGGGGAGCTGTTTTTT
TRBV2	-	TRBJ1-4	-	CASKLRPGNEKLFF	TGTGCCAGCAAACTTCGCCCAGGGAATGAAAAACTGTTTTTT
TRBV27	-	TRBJ2-2	-	CASSPDGNPGELFF	TGTGCCAGCAGTCCCGACGGGAACCCCGGGGAGCTGTTTTTT
TRBV12-5	-	TRBJ2-1	-	CASGYESEQFF	TGTGCTAGTGGTTATGAGAGTGAGCAGTTCTTC
TRBV11-2	few	TRBJ2-1	TRBD2	CASSQGSGIYNEQFF	TGTGCCAGCAGCCAGGGTAGCGGGATCTACAATGAGCAGTTCTTC
TRBV7-9	once	TRBJ1-5	-	CASSLAGSQPQHF	TGTGCCAGCAGCTTAGCTGGGTCTCAGCCCCAGCATTTT
TRBV19	-	TRBJ2-5	-	CATGPQETQYF	TGTGCCACCGGACCCCAAGAGACCCAGTACTTC